Listed here are 8 T cell receptor beta chains from one sample, sequenced in a study of long-term antiretroviral therapy in people with HIV (dated by TCRdb to 2022 to 2024). Sequencing of the TRB variable region was done with the immunoSEQ hsTCRB v3.0 assay at survey level resolution. TCRdb holds this immuneACCESS table with in-frame rearrangements only. Some clones are missing; in checked studies, unresolved V genes explain under half, and the rest has no known cause. The sample table holds just over 35,000 clones, of which over 75% were seen once. The ten largest make up about 6% of the sample. Material: unsorted PBMCs, obtained 0.6 years after starting antiretroviral therapy. These receptors all stem from a man between 18 and 29 years old with HIV.

V and J are TRBV5-6 and TRBJ1-2; no definite D call. Deletions cut 4 bases from V and 2 bases from J, with 15 bases between. Germline-derived CDR1 and CDR2 are SGHDT and YYEEEE. CDR3 size: 15 residues. The CDR3 DNA sequence: TGTGCCAGCAGCCCGCTCCCCCAGCGGAACTATGGCTACACCTTC. This translates into CASSPLPQRNYGYTF. The complete variable domain, with remaining parts taken from reference TRBV5-6 and TRBJ1-2, reads DAGVTQSPTHLIKTRGQQVTLRCSPKSGHDTVSWYQQALGQGPQFIFQYYEEEERQRGNFPDRFSGHQFPNYSSELNVNALLLGDSALYLCASSPLPQRNYGYTFGSGTRLTVV.

The J gene is TRBJ2-1, the V gene TRBV13; TRBD1 agrees at 10 bases. The CDR3 length is 15 residues. J gave up 4 bases and V 5 bases, and 5 bases lay outside the gene matches. The germline V gene encodes CDR1 PRHDT and CDR2 FYEKMQ (reference sequence). The CDR3 is CASSPRDRGYNEQFF. The CDR3 DNA reads TGTGCCAGCAGCCCCCGGGACAGGGGTTACAATGAGCAGTTCTTC.

This chain uses TRBV7-7 with TRBJ2-6; maybe TRBD1 (5 bases). The CDR3 spans 14 residues. Germline lookup yields CDR1 SSHAT and CDR2 FNYEAQ (reference sequence). The CDR3 is CATAGHPGANVLTF. For the CDR3, the DNA is TGTGCGACCGCAGGGCATCCTGGGGCCAACGTCCTGACTTTC.

The rearrangement joins TRBV7-2 to TRBJ1-5; no clear D. The CDR3 consists of 14 residues. CDR1 and CDR2 (germline): SGHTA, FQGNSA. Between the trimmed V and J ends, which lost 6 bases and 3 bases, there was a span of 12 bases. CDR3 loop: CASSPGRFNQPQHF. DNA of the CDR3: TGTGCCAGCAGTCCTGGACGGTTCAATCAGCCCCAGCATTTT.

This sequence joins TRBV2 and TRBJ1-1, with D unclear. Germline V CDR1 and CDR2: SNHLY, FYNNEI. V was shortened by 5 bases and J by 8 bases, with 18 bases between the two germline ends. The CDR3 has 14 amino acids. The CDR3: CASSQRRITEEAFF. In DNA form, the CDR3 reads TGTGCCAGCAGTCAACGACGGATCACTGAAGAAGCTTTCTTT.

V is TRBV7-9 and J is TRBJ1-1, with a weak D call TRBD1 (5 bases). From germline, CDR1 is SEHNR and CDR2 FQNEAQ (reference sequence). This CDR3 has 15 residues. V shed 0 bases and J shed 6 bases, with 14 bases lying between them. The CDR3 sequence: CASSLALGGAPEAFF. CDR3 in DNA: TGTGCCAGCAGCTTAGCGCTGGGGGGAGCACCTGAAGCTTTCTTT.

This clone was seen only once. The chain has TRBV5-6 and TRBJ1-1; a weak D match, TRBD1 (6 bases). Germline loops: CDR1 SGHDT, CDR2 YYEEEE. Trimming left V 4 bases short and J 0 bases short, with 13 bases between. The length of the CDR3 is 15 residues. CDR3 region: CASSRTGRMNTEAFF. The CDR3 region has the DNA TGTGCCAGCAGCCGCACAGGGCGCATGAACACTGAAGCTTTCTTT.

The gene calls are TRBV25-1 and TRBJ2-7; possible D gene TRBD2, 6 bases. Germline V gene data show CDR1 as MGHDK and CDR2 as SYGVNS. CDR3 length equals 14 residues. The V and J ends lost 7 bases and 5 bases respectively, with 18 bases between them. The CDR3 DNA follows: TGTGCCAGCACAAACGCCGGGGGTACCCACGAGCAGTACTTC. Its translation: CASTNAGGTHEQYF.